The 6 T cell receptor beta chains below all came from one sample that was sequenced in a study of radiotherapy plus CTLA-4 blockade in lung cancer. The table came from immunoSEQ multiplex PCR; TCRdb's copy has only in-frame clones and leaves some out. The data hold 30,000 to 45,000 clones, with 55% to 75% observed a single time. This specimen consisted of peripheral blood, obtained from a patient treated with radiotherapy plus ipilimumab. The receptors here all came from a human donor with non-small cell lung cancer who had stable disease on radiotherapy plus ipilimumab.

This chain joins TRBV27 and TRBJ1-5, with D possibly being TRBD1 (6 bases). Looked up from germline, CDR1 is MNHEY and CDR2 is SMNVEV (reference sequence). The V and J ends lost 5 bases and 3 bases respectively, with 14 bases between them. The CDR3 contains 15 residues. CDR3 sequence reads: CASSPRGGFNQPQHF. The CDR3 nucleotides read TGTGCCAGCAGTCCCCGGGGGGGCTTCAATCAGCCCCAGCATTTT.

The J gene is TRBJ1-1, the V gene TRBV28, with D uncertain. The germline V gene encodes CDR1 MDHEN and CDR2 SYDVKM. V lost 5 bases to trimming and J lost 7 bases, with 11 bases between them. The CDR3 sequence is 12 residues long. The CDR3 DNA reads as TGTGCCAGCAGTACCCCGGGATTTGAAGCTTTCTTT. Translating gives CASSTPGFEAFF.

The chain employs TRBV30 and TRBJ1-2; D is unclear. Trimming took 3 bases from V and 8 from J, leaving 16 bases between them. CDR1 and CDR2 (germline): GTSNPN, SVGIG (reference sequence). This CDR3 has 13 amino acids. The CDR3 nucleotides are TGTGCCTGGAGGGACCGAGGGTTTGGGGGCTACACCTTC. This gives the protein CAWRDRGFGGYTF.

The rearrangement links TRBV7-9 to TRBJ2-7; D possibly corresponds to TRBD2 (6 bases). V shed 5 bases and J shed 7 bases, with 24 bases lying between them. Per the germline V gene, CDR1 is SEHNR and CDR2 is FQNEAQ (reference sequence). The CDR3 spans 16 residues. The CDR3 DNA is TGTGCCAGCAGCCCTAGAGGCGCGGGGATGCCGGGTGAGCAGTACTTC. Protein sequence: CASSPRGAGMPGEQYF.

The V call is TRBV19, the J call TRBJ2-7; perhaps TRBD1 as D (6 bases). In germline, CDR1 is LNHDA, CDR2 SQIVND (reference sequence). Between the trimmed V and J ends, which lost 2 bases and 7 bases, there was a span of 9 bases. CDR3 length equals 12 residues. The CDR3 coding sequence is TGTGCCAGTAGTATACGAGGGGGTGAGCAGTACTTC. Amino acid sequence: CASSIRGGEQYF. Using reference TRBV19 and TRBJ2-7 for the parts outside the CDR3, the full variable domain is DGGITQSPKYLFRKEGQNVTLSCEQNLNHDAMYWYRQDPGQGLRLIYYSQIVNDFQKGDIAEGYSVSREKKESFPLTVTSAQKNPTAFYLCASSIRGGEQYFGPGTRLTVT.

This clone has just one count. The rearrangement uses TRBV5-1 and TRBJ2-3, with D possibly being TRBD2 (7 bases). CDR3 length equals 16 residues. Between the trimmed V and J ends, which lost 1 base and 6 bases, there was a span of 18 bases. Germline CDR1 reads SGHRS; CDR2 reads YFSETQ. This CDR3 is CASSLRGGPGRDTQYF. The CDR3 DNA is TGCGCCAGCAGCTTGAGGGGGGGACCTGGGCGGGATACGCAGTATTTT. Full variable domain (rest looked up from reference TRBV5-1 and TRBJ2-3): KAGVTQTPRYLIKTRGQQVTLSCSPISGHRSVSWYQQTPGQGLQFLFEYFSETQRNKGNFPGRFSGRQFSNSRSEMNVSTLELGDSALYLCASSLRGGPGRDTQYFGPGTRLTVL.